One sample yielded the 27 T cell receptor beta chains listed below, sequenced in a study of CD8 T cells in Susac syndrome. Random hexamers were used to reverse transcribe about 0.5 to 1 ug of RNA. One entry per CDR3 protein results from TCRdb running MiXCR on the immunoSEQ multiplex PCR reads. This sample has approximately 68,000 distinct CDR3 sequences, with roughly 95% found just once. The sample was CD8+ T cells from PBMCs. The receptors stem from a human donor with multiple sclerosis.

This clonotype is a singleton in its sample. CDR3 DNA sequence: TGTGCCAGCAGCTTAGAAGCGGCGCGTGGGGCCAACGTCCTGACTTTC. This encodes CASSLEAARGANVLTF. The chain is built from TRBV7-9 and TRBJ2-6; the D gene is possibly TRBD2 (5 bases). The CDR3 runs to 16 residues. Trimming removed 1 base from V and 3 bases from J, with 10 bases in between. CDR1 and CDR2 (germline): SEHNR, FQNEAQ (reference sequence).

CDR3 residues: CASSRPRDRGRDTEAFF. As DNA, the CDR3 is TGTGCCAGCAGCCGGCCCCGGGACAGGGGAAGGGACACTGAAGCTTTCTTT. The J gene is TRBJ1-1, the V gene TRBV14, with 10 bases fitting TRBD1. Germline assignment: CDR1 SGHDN and CDR2 FVKESK. CDR3 length: 17 amino acids. Trimming took 4 bases from V and 3 from J; bases not matched to a gene: 11.

The chain has TRBV12-3 or TRBV12-4 and TRBJ1-1, with a tentative D call TRBD1 (5 bases). CDR3 length: 13 residues. Trimming took off 4 bases at V and 7 bases at J, with 13 bases between the two ends. CDR3 nucleotide sequence: TGTGCCAGCAGTTCCACAGGCACCTATGAAGCTTTCTTT. This sequence encodes CASSSTGTYEAFF.

The CDR3 loop reads CASSIGANQPQHF. CDR3 sequence (DNA): TGTGCCAGTAGTATAGGGGCGAATCAGCCCCAGCATTTT. The chain employs TRBV19 and TRBJ1-5; D ambiguous. The CDR3 has 13 residues. Between the trimmed V and J ends, which lost 1 base and 4 bases, there was a span of 5 bases. The germline gives CDR1 LNHDA, CDR2 SQIVND (reference sequence).

This chain joins TRBV7-9 and TRBJ2-7, with D possibly matching TRBD2 (6 bases). Germline V lookup: CDR1 SEHNR, CDR2 FQNEAQ (reference sequence). With 3 bases removed from V and 0 bases from J, the gap between germline ends came to 12 bases. The CDR3 loop spans 15 amino acids. As DNA, the CDR3 is TGTGCCAGCAGCTTTAGGTCTAGCGCCTCCTACGAGCAGTACTTC. Translating gives CASSFRSSASYEQYF.

The chain couples TRBV29-1 to TRBJ2-3; 7 bases are shared with TRBD1. Trimming removed 6 bases from V and 4 bases from J; junction bases left unmatched: 10. Germline loops: CDR1 SQVTM, CDR2 ANQGSEA. This CDR3 region has 14 residues. The CDR3 loop is CSVSGGTSADTQYF. The DNA for the CDR3 is TGCAGCGTGTCAGGGGGTACCAGCGCAGATACGCAGTATTTT.

The chain recombines TRBV29-1 with TRBJ2-7; 10 bases agree with TRBD1. This CDR3 has 13 residues. Germline V gives CDR1 SQVTM, CDR2 ANQGSEA. The ends lost 3 bases at V and 4 bases at J; junction bases unmatched: 3. The CDR3 sequence is CSVDPGQGYEQYF. Written as DNA, the CDR3 is TGCAGCGTTGACCCGGGACAGGGGTACGAGCAGTACTTC.

This rearrangement joins TRBV6-5 to TRBJ2-7; TRBD2 matches at 11 bases. Trimming at V came to 4 bases and at J to 0 bases, leaving 2 bases not matched to a gene. CDR3 size: 15 residues. The germline V gene has CDR1 MNHEY and CDR2 SVGAGI. CDR3 residues: CASSLTSGASYEQYF. The CDR3 DNA sequence: TGTGCCAGCAGTTTGACTAGCGGGGCCTCCTACGAGCAGTACTTC.

The chain employs TRBV30 and TRBJ1-4; maybe TRBD1 (5 bases). The V gene lost 2 bases and the J gene lost 3 bases, with 10 bases spanning the gap. Germline CDR1 is GTSNPN and CDR2 is SVGIG (reference sequence). CDR3 size: 14 residues. In DNA, the CDR3 is TGTGCCTGGAGTTTAGGGGTGGCTAATGAAAAACTGTTTTTT. Translated, it gives CAWSLGVANEKLFF.

The J gene is TRBJ1-2, the V gene TRBV6-1; TRBD1 is a possible D gene (5 bases). The germline V gene encodes CDR1 MNHNS and CDR2 SASEGT. CDR3 size: 13 residues. The V and J ends lost 7 bases and 4 bases respectively, with 13 bases between them. This CDR3 is CASTRDGSYGYTF. In nucleotides, the CDR3 is TGTGCCAGCACGCGGGACGGGAGCTATGGCTACACCTTC.

The V call is TRBV24-1, the J call TRBJ2-1; 7 nucleotides agree with TRBD1. The CDR3 has 15 residues. V lost 3 bases and J lost 6; bases outside the gene matches: 7. Germline CDR1 is KGHDR and CDR2 is SFDVKD. The CDR3 DNA is TGTGCCACCAGTGATCCCCGGACAGGACTCAATGAGCAGTTCTTC. Amino acid sequence: CATSDPRTGLNEQFF.

The chain is built from TRBV5-1 and TRBJ2-7; D is possibly TRBD1 (6 bases). The germline V gene has CDR1 SGHRS and CDR2 YFSETQ. The CDR3 is 14 amino acids. The ends were cut back, 0 bases at V and 6 bases at J, with 13 bases in the middle. The CDR3 bases are TGCGCCAGCAGCTTGGACAGGGCGCTTTTCGAGCAGTACTTC. Protein product: CASSLDRALFEQYF.

In its sample, this clonotype was seen once. The V call is TRBV6-5, the J call TRBJ1-5; TRBD1 is a possible D gene (5 bases). The CDR3 covers 15 residues. Germline values: CDR1 MNHEY, CDR2 SVGAGI. Deletions cut 7 bases from V and 4 bases from J, with 17 bases between. CDR3 residues: CASTDTRARNQPQHF. The DNA for the CDR3 is TGTGCCAGCACCGACACCAGGGCTCGTAATCAGCCCCAGCATTTT.

The rearrangement uses TRBV7-9 and TRBJ1-6, with a tentative D call TRBD1 (5 bases). Germline V gives CDR1 SEHNR, CDR2 FQNEAQ (reference sequence). The CDR3 contains 14 residues. The V and J ends lost 4 bases and 11 bases respectively, with 15 bases between them. For the CDR3, the DNA is TGTGCCAGCAGCTCCTCAGGGTCGAGGGCACCCCTCCACTTT. Its protein is CASSSSGSRAPLHF.

This rearrangement joins TRBV11-2 to TRBJ2-5; D is perhaps TRBD1 (6 bases). Germline values: CDR1 SGHAT, CDR2 FQNNGV. The CDR3 is made up of 14 amino acids. V was cut by 2 bases and J by 4 bases, with 11 bases left in between. The CDR3 bases are TGTGCCAGCAGCTTAAGGGGGATTCCAGAGACCCAGTACTTC. Translation: CASSLRGIPETQYF.

The chain recombines TRBV11-1 with TRBJ1-1; TRBD1 agrees at 7 bases. This CDR3 spans 13 amino acids. Germline V gene lookup returns CDR1 SGHAT and CDR2 FQDESV (reference sequence). After removal of 3 bases from V and 4 bases from J, the junction contained 2 bases not matched to a gene. CDR3 bases: TGTGCCAGCAGCTTTGGGACAGCCACTGAAGCTTTCTTT. It codes for CASSFGTATEAFF.

The V gene is TRBV5-1, the J gene TRBJ1-1, with D unclear. The germline V gene encodes CDR1 SGHRS and CDR2 YFSETQ. V lost 1 base, J lost 4 bases, and 11 bases lay in between. This CDR3 has 14 amino acids. The CDR3 DNA reads as TGCGCCAGCAGCTTGTATGGGAGTGGCACTGAAGCTTTCTTT. Encoded protein: CASSLYGSGTEAFF.

The rearrangement joins TRBV6-1 to TRBJ1-3, with D perhaps TRBD1 (5 bases). The germline gives CDR1 MNHNS, CDR2 SASEGT. Deletions cut 8 bases from V and 3 bases from J, with 20 bases between. The CDR3 has 16 residues. CDR3 loop: CASSGTVAAYGNTIYF. CDR3 coding DNA: TGTGCCAGCTCCGGGACCGTGGCCGCATATGGAAACACCATATATTTT.

The gene calls are TRBV7-6 and TRBJ2-1; TRBD2 aligns across 10 bases. The length of the CDR3 is 17 residues. V dropped 5 bases and J dropped 10; count of bases not matched to a gene: 17. Per the germline V gene, CDR1 is SGHVS and CDR2 is FNYEAQ. The CDR3 DNA reads TGTGCCAGCAGCCAAAGGGGGCTAGCGGGAGAGTACCAGGAGCAGTTCTTC. Amino acids: CASSQRGLAGEYQEQFF.

J is TRBJ2-7 and V is TRBV7-9, with unresolved D. This CDR3 comprises 13 residues. Trimming took 5 bases from V and 3 from J, leaving 11 bases between them. The germline V gene encodes CDR1 SEHNR and CDR2 FQNEAQ (reference sequence). The DNA of the CDR3 is TGTGCCAGCAGCCCGGGCCCTCGCTACGAGCAGTACTTC. Amino acid sequence: CASSPGPRYEQYF.

This clonotype has a single count. The chain joins TRBV3-1 to TRBJ1-2; 7 bases line up with TRBD1. Trimming took 0 bases from V and 4 from J; bases not matched to a gene: 17. The germline V gene has CDR1 LGHDT and CDR2 YNNKEL (reference sequence). The CDR3 totals 19 residues. Here the CDR3 DNA reads TGTGCCAGCAGCCAAGAAAGGGGGCAGGGGGTAACTCTACCCTATGGCTACACCTTC. Translated: CASSQERGQGVTLPYGYTF.

In DNA form, the CDR3 reads TGTGCCAGTATGTGGACAGGGTCTCGGGGTGAGCAGTTCTTC. Amino acids: CASMWTGSRGEQFF. The gene calls are TRBV10-3 and TRBJ2-1; 8 nucleotides agree with TRBD1. The CDR3 runs 14 residues. Germline assignment: CDR1 ENHRY and CDR2 SYGVKD. V shed 10 bases and J 9 bases; nucleotides not matched to a gene: 14.

V and J are TRBV7-9 and TRBJ1-2, with TRBD1 matching 8 bases. Germline V gene lookup returns CDR1 SEHNR and CDR2 FQNEAQ (reference sequence). This CDR3 contains 16 residues. The junction had 7 bases not matched to a gene; V was cut back by 4 bases and J by 0 bases. The CDR3: CASSSPGQATNYGYTF. The CDR3 DNA sequence: TGTGCCAGCAGCTCTCCGGGACAGGCAACTAACTATGGCTACACCTTC.

The V gene is TRBV7-9, the J gene TRBJ2-7; D gene ambiguous. The CDR3 runs to 11 residues. Trimming cost V 4 bases and J 3 bases, with 4 bases left between them. CDR1 SEHNR and CDR2 FQNEAQ come from the germline V gene (reference sequence). The CDR3 sequence is CASSSHYEQYF. CDR3 in DNA: TGTGCCAGCAGCTCCCACTACGAGCAGTACTTC.

This chain connects TRBV7-9 to TRBJ2-5; D perhaps matches TRBD1 (6 bases). CDR1 and CDR2 from the germline V gene are SEHNR and FQNEAQ (reference sequence). Trimming pared 4 bases from V and 1 base from J, leaving 13 bases between. The CDR3 has 15 residues. The CDR3 region is CASSSDSFFQETQYF. The CDR3 coding sequence is TGTGCCAGCAGCTCGGACAGCTTCTTCCAAGAGACCCAGTACTTC.

The chain recombines TRBV2 with TRBJ2-2, with D perhaps TRBD2 (5 bases). There are 16 residues in the CDR3. Germline V gives CDR1 SNHLY, CDR2 FYNNEI. V was shortened by 2 bases and J by 7 bases, with 17 bases between the two germline ends. This CDR3 reads CASSESQKGGFGELFF. CDR3 nucleotides: TGTGCCAGCAGTGAATCACAGAAAGGAGGATTCGGGGAGCTGTTTTTT.

This clonotype was detected once. This chain joins TRBV29-1 and TRBJ1-5; D gene uncertain. Germline V gene sequence: CDR1 SQVTM, CDR2 ANQGSEA. Deletions cut 8 bases from V and 0 bases from J, with 8 bases between. The CDR3 has 12 amino acids. The CDR3 sequence: CSTWDSNQPQHF. The DNA of the CDR3 is TGCAGCACCTGGGATAGCAATCAGCCCCAGCATTTT. The full variable domain, with the rest looked up from reference TRBV29-1 and TRBJ1-5, is SAVISQKPSRDICQRGTSLTIQCQVDSQVTMMFWYRQQPGQSLTLIATANQGSEATYESGFVIDKFPISRPNLTFSTLTVSNMSPEDSSIYLCSTWDSNQPQHFGDGTRLSIL.